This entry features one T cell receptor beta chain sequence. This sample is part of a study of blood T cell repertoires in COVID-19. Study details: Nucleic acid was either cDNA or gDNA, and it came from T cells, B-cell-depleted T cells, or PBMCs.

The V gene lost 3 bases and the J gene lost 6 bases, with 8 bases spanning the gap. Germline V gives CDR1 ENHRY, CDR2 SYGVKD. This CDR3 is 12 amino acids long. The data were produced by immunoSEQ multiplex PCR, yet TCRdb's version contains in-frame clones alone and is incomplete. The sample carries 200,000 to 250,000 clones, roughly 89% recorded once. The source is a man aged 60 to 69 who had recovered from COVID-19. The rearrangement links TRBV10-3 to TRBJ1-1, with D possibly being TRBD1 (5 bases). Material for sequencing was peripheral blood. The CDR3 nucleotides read TGTGCCATCAGTGATAGGGGCCCTGAAGCTTTCTTT. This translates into CAISDRGPEAFF.